This T cell receptor (beta chain) is from a study of T cells in Graves' hyperthyroidism and ophthalmopathy (dated by TCRdb to the late 2010s). For the study in its entirety: Peripheral blood samples were taken at the time of initial diagnosis, prior to any treatment. An independent validation cohort of 18 to 20 hyperthyroidism patients and approximately 16 patients who later progressed to ophthalmopathy tested prospective prediction of ophthalmopathy. TCR Vbeta CDR3 sequencing of some 140 peripheral blood samples (over 40 ophthalmopathy, about 75 hyperthyroidism and some 17 progressor patients) is reported in the paper. In addition, the study compared T-cell repertoires in thyroid tissue and in blood from several Graves' hyperthyroidism patients. For training and testing, the 100 or so patients in the discovery cohort were randomly divided in a 7:3 ratio. A discovery cohort of about a hundred patients, roughly 43 with Graves' ophthalmopathy and roughly 59 with stable Graves' hyperthyroidism, was used to find distinguishing TCR V-J signatures. Once sampling was done, hyperthyroidism patients were given methimazole at a starting dose of 30 mg daily, whereas ophthalmopathy patients were given high-dose intravenous methylprednisolone. Beyond this particular receptor, the publication reports: In validation, the model predicted progression to ophthalmopathy a median of roughly 6.1 months before onset, with 65% to 71% sensitivity and about 75% specificity. Most expanded thyroid clonotypes (frequency above 0.001) were also detected in blood, a finding suggesting that blood repertoires may reflect thyroid immune responses. Sample size was not statistically predetermined, and investigators were not blinded to group allocation. In cross-validation, a model built on a 13 V-J signature told ophthalmopathy apart from stable hyperthyroidism with about 90% sensitivity and around 83% specificity, and in testing the same model reached 80%/75%.

Stable Graves' hyperthyroidism was defined as the absence of progression to ophthalmopathy over 18 months of follow-up. The hyperthyroidism patients were between 18 and 65 years old and newly diagnosed, with a disease duration of less than 2 months. Exclusion was applied to patients with uncontrolled infections, other autoimmune diseases, pregnancy or lactation. Diagnoses were based on clinical symptoms, serum thyroxine and TRAb, thyroid ultrasound and orbital computed tomography. Ficoll-Paque density gradient centrifugation was used to isolate PBMCs from 8 to 10 ml of fresh peripheral blood. Trizol reagent was used to extract total RNA, and RNA quality was then checked on an Agilent 2100 Bioanalyzer. Taken from the germline V gene, the CDR1 and CDR2 loops are MNHNS and SASEGT. At the junction V is shortened by 5 bases and J by 5 bases, with 19 bases in between. The CDR3 starts with the cysteine, ends with the phenylalanine, and has 16 residues. Just the 48-base CDR3 DNA is kept, in frame starting at base 1.

Amplification of TCR beta CDR3 regions was carried out from RNA transcripts. The TCR CDR3 was subjected to a first round of RT-PCR using the HTBI primer set and the Qiagen OneStep RT-PCR kit. A second multiplex PCR round built the libraries, followed by size selection and purification. Paired-end sequencing of the libraries was performed with 100 bp reads on an Illumina HiSeq2000. The original methods were these. Raw data were processed with SOAPnuke, discarding reads with adapters, uncalled bases, mean Phred below 15, or no exact constant-primer or identifier match. High-quality paired reads were merged using COPE v1.2.5, and each unique nucleotide sequence was defined as a clonotype. MiTCR v1.1 was used to align clonotypes to the IMGT TRBV, TRBD and TRBJ reference segments. The analysis was restricted to V-J combinations with a frequency above 0.0001, which together covered roughly 99% of the repertoires. A TCS score was defined as the ratio of F50 (clonal expansion) to E x V (chaos), with BLOSUM62-based TCRdist applied between CDR3 peptides within each V-J. Welch's t-statistics and random forest reduced just over 500 V-J features to 13, which were used in a naive Bayes classifier (R e1071). Thyroid-blood repertoire similarity was quantified with the Morisita-Horn index. TCRdb's own reprocessing of the public reads used fastp at Q25 and MiXCR and kept productive beta chains. Here each entry gathers all rows of one CDR3 protein and keeps the most common genes and DNA. The V and J calls reflect TCRdb's pipeline rather than the authors' work. The sample table records 750,000 to 950,000 distinct CDR3 sequences; 38% of these occur just once. Of the sample, 8.9% falls within the top ten clones.

In this sample, this clonotype turned up a few times. Its antigen remains undetermined. Base qualities are missing; no much larger clone stands one base away. The sample comprised blood. This sequence originates from a man between 18 and 29 years old with Graves' hyperthyroidism. The chain employs TRBV6-1 and TRBJ1-5; TRBD1 is a weak D gene call, 5 bases matching. Here the CDR3 is given as CASSTGTQGGYQPQHF. The DNA is TGTGCCAGCAGTACCGGGACGCAGGGAGGTTATCAGCCCCAGCATTTT.